This T cell receptor (beta chain) was profiled in a study of early T cells in non-severe SARS-CoV-2 infection. MiXCR was run by TCRdb on the 5' RACE reads, yielding one entry per CDR3 protein. In the table there are about 58,000 distinct CDR3 sequences, about 12% of which are singletons. The CDR3 contains 14 residues. Deletions cut 1 base from V and 11 bases from J, with 14 bases between. Germline values: CDR1 LGHNA, CDR2 YSLEER. Sequencing was performed on whole blood. The receptor comes from an adult who was a healthcare worker with PCR-confirmed SARS-CoV-2 infection or an uninfected control (not recorded which). The V and J genes are TRBV4-3 and TRBJ1-4; D ambiguous. CDR3 sequence (DNA): TGCGCCAGCAGCCAAGGGTCCACCTCAAGGAAACTGTTTTTT. Translated, it gives CASSQGSTSRKLFF.